These 18 T cell receptor beta chains were sequenced from one sample in a study of shared clonotypes between healthy human individuals. The repertoire was sequenced with immunoSEQ multiplex PCR; TCRdb's copy has only in-frame clones and lacks some. The table includes fewer than 700,000 clones, around 76% detected once. Sample: PBMCs. The receptors derive from a woman aged 40 to 55 in good health. Some clones in this sample may be carry-over from other donors' samples.

This clone was counted once. This chain connects TRBV5-4 to TRBJ2-7; 7 bases agree with TRBD1. Germline V gene data show CDR1 as SGHNT and CDR2 as YYREEE (reference sequence). The V and J ends lost 1 base and 4 bases, in that order; junction bases with no gene match: 8. The CDR3 length is 15 residues. The CDR3 region has the DNA TGTGCCAGCAGCTTGCATATAGGGGGCGCTTACGAGCAGTACTTC. Amino acid sequence: CASSLHIGGAYEQYF.

The chain links TRBV30 to TRBJ1-3, with D unresolved. In germline, CDR1 is GTSNPN, CDR2 SVGIG (reference sequence). Between the trimmed V and J ends, which lost 3 bases and 6 bases, there was a span of 6 bases. CDR3 size: 11 residues. The CDR3 spells CAWRNENTIYF. The DNA for the CDR3 is TGTGCCTGGAGAAATGAAAACACCATATATTTT.

This clone occurred a few times. The gene calls are TRBV19 and TRBJ1-2; 7 bases fit TRBD1. The germline CDR1 and CDR2 sequences are LNHDA and SQIVND (reference sequence). J was trimmed by 5 bases and V by 6 bases; bases with no gene match: 6. The CDR3 has 13 amino acids. The DNA of the CDR3 is TGTGCCAGTAGCTTAGGGACAGCATATGGCTACACCTTC. Its protein product is CASSLGTAYGYTF. Full variable domain (missing parts from reference TRBV19 and TRBJ1-2): DGGITQSPKYLFRKEGQNVTLSCEQNLNHDAMYWYRQDPGQGLRLIYYSQIVNDFQKGDIAEGYSVSREKKESFPLTVTSAQKNPTAFYLCASSLGTAYGYTFGSGTRLTVV.

V usage is TRBV30 and J usage is TRBJ2-3; 7 bases line up with TRBD2. The trim removed 2 bases at V and 6 bases at J, leaving 11 bases unmatched. The CDR3 covers 15 residues. Germline CDR1 is GTSNPN and CDR2 is SVGIG (reference sequence). The CDR3 spells CAWSTGGGTGDTQYF. CDR3 nucleotides: TGTGCCTGGAGTACTGGCGGGGGAACGGGGGATACGCAGTATTTT.

The chain uses TRBV5-4 and TRBJ2-4; 9 bases agree with TRBD1. The CDR3 extends over 15 amino acids. Germline CDR1 reads SGHNT; CDR2 reads YYREEE (reference sequence). Trimming cost V 4 bases and J 6 bases; bases outside gene matches: 8. CDR3 sequence (DNA): TGTGCCAGCAGCGGGGACAGGGCCCCTTTAAACATTCAGTACTTC. Protein sequence: CASSGDRAPLNIQYF.

The rearrangement links TRBV7-8 to TRBJ1-5; D may be TRBD1 (5 bases). The CDR3 runs to 14 residues. Trimming removed 5 bases at V and 3 bases at J, with 11 bases between. Germline V lookup: CDR1 SGHVS, CDR2 FQNEAQ. The CDR3 DNA reads TGTGCCAGCAGCCGGGGGGAGACCAATCAGCCCCAGCATTTT. Amino acids: CASSRGETNQPQHF.

A remark on this clone: The sample contains more than one DNA sequence encoding this CDR3. The chain has TRBV27 and TRBJ2-5, with 11 bases matching TRBD1. The DNA matches TRBJ2-7 better at its end, which makes the J call doubtful. CDR1 and CDR2 (germline): MNHEY, SMNVEV (reference sequence). The CDR3 consists of 15 residues. As DNA, the CDR3 is TGTGCCAGCAGTTTAGGACAGGGGGCTTCCTACGAGCAGTACTTC. Its translation: CASSLGQGASYEQYF.

The chain combines TRBV5-1 with TRBJ2-7, with 9 bases aligning to TRBD1. V lost 4 bases to trimming and J lost 1 base; unmatched junction nucleotides: 3. The CDR3 sequence is 14 residues long. The germline gives CDR1 SGHRS, CDR2 YFSETQ. This CDR3 reads CASSEGQGSYEQYF. Here the CDR3 DNA reads TGCGCCAGCAGCGAGGGACAGGGTTCCTACGAGCAGTACTTC.

V usage is TRBV6-5 and J usage is TRBJ1-1, with unresolved D. Germline V gene data show CDR1 as MNHEY and CDR2 as SVGAGI. With 6 bases removed from V and 1 base from J, the gap between germline ends came to 12 bases. This CDR3 has 14 amino acids. The CDR3 protein is CASSTQPRNTEAFF. The CDR3 bases are TGTGCCAGCAGCACACAGCCAAGGAACACTGAAGCTTTCTTT.

The J gene is TRBJ2-5, the V gene TRBV6-1, with 7 bases identical to TRBD2. The V gene end was trimmed by 9 bases and the J gene end by 4 bases; junction bases not matched to a gene: 14. The CDR3 totals 15 residues. Germline lookup yields CDR1 MNHNS and CDR2 SASEGT. CDR3 coding DNA: TGTGCCAGTCTCCCCGGGGCTACGGGGGGAGAGACCCAGTACTTC. Translating it yields CASLPGATGGETQYF.

The rearrangement joins TRBV30 to TRBJ2-7; D is unclear. Trimming removed 1 base from V and 3 bases from J, with 13 bases in between. Germline CDR1 GTSNPN, CDR2 SVGIG (reference sequence). The CDR3 runs to 14 residues. As DNA, the CDR3 is TGTGCCTGGAGTGACCAATCTTGGGACTACGAGCAGTACTTC. Its translation is CAWSDQSWDYEQYF.

This chain links TRBV19 with TRBJ2-1; 8 bases fit TRBD2. The CDR3 contains 17 residues. Germline trimming cut 10 bases from V and 3 bases from J; bases unmatched to any gene: 17. Germline CDR1 and CDR2: LNHDA and SQIVND (reference sequence). CDR3 region: CATSMLGSGTLYNEQFF. As DNA, the CDR3 is TGTGCCACCTCCATGCTGGGTAGCGGGACTCTCTACAATGAGCAGTTCTTC.

Here the CDR3 reads CAAGFPGANVLTF. CDR3 in DNA: TGTGCCGCGGGGTTTCCTGGGGCCAACGTCCTGACTTTC. This rearrangement joins TRBV6-6 to TRBJ2-6, with D possibly being TRBD2 (6 bases). CDR3 length: 13 residues. Germline V gene sequence: CDR1 MNHNY, CDR2 SVGAGI (reference sequence). V was cut by 11 bases and J by 2 bases, with 10 bases left in between.

This rearrangement joins TRBV11-2 to TRBJ2-3; 10 bases match TRBD2. The CDR3 length is 16 residues. J lost 4 bases, V lost 4 bases, and 8 bases had no gene match. Germline V CDR1 and CDR2: SGHAT, FQNNGV. The CDR3: CASSSTLAGGADTQYF. CDR3 bases: TGTGCCAGCAGCTCCACATTAGCGGGAGGAGCAGATACGCAGTATTTT.

The chain couples TRBV15 to TRBJ1-5, with D possibly being TRBD1 (6 bases). Trimming cost V 0 bases and J 4 bases, with 13 bases left between them. Looked up from germline, CDR1 is LNHNV and CDR2 is YYDKDF (reference sequence). The CDR3 totals 16 residues. In DNA form, the CDR3 reads TGTGCCACCAGCAGAGATGCCAGGGGCCAAAATCAGCCCCAGCATTTT. This translates into CATSRDARGQNQPQHF.

The V call is TRBV6-1, the J call TRBJ2-7; no reliable D call. The CDR3 is 11 amino acids. In germline, CDR1 is MNHNS, CDR2 SASEGT. The germline V and J ends were trimmed by 5 bases and 2 bases, with 4 bases remaining between them. CDR3 loop: CASSYAYEQYF. CDR3 DNA sequence: TGTGCCAGCAGTTACGCCTACGAGCAGTACTTC.

V usage is TRBV7-8 and J usage is TRBJ2-7, with TRBD1 matching over 8 bases. The CDR3 consists of 15 residues. Germline CDR1 is SGHVS and CDR2 is FQNEAQ. V shed 3 bases, J shed 4 bases, and the junction held 8 bases outside the gene matches. In DNA form, the CDR3 reads TGTGCCAGCAGCTTTGAACAGGGGGATTTGTACGAGCAGTACTTC. Protein: CASSFEQGDLYEQYF. Complete variable domain (other parts from reference TRBV7-8 and TRBJ2-7): GAGVSQSPRYKVAKRGQDVALRCDPISGHVSLFWYQQALGQGPEFLTYFQNEAQLDKSGLPSDRFFAERPEGSVSTLKIQRTQQEDSAVYLCASSFEQGDLYEQYFGPGTRLTVT.

Here the CDR3 reads CASSLWASGKTGELFF. DNA for the CDR3: TGTGCCAGCAGCTTATGGGCTAGCGGAAAGACCGGGGAGCTGTTTTTT. V is TRBV7-3 and J is TRBJ2-2, with 7 positions matching TRBD2. V dropped 2 bases and J dropped 5; count of bases not matched to a gene: 8. Per the germline V gene, CDR1 is SGHTA and CDR2 is FQGTGA. This CDR3 has 16 residues. Together with reference TRBV7-3 and TRBJ2-2, the CDR3 gives the full variable domain: GAGVSQTPSNKVTEKGKYVELRCDPISGHTALYWYRQSLGQGPEFLIYFQGTGAADDSGLPNDRFFAVRPEGSVSTLKIQRTERGDSAVYLCASSLWASGKTGELFFGEGSRLTVL.